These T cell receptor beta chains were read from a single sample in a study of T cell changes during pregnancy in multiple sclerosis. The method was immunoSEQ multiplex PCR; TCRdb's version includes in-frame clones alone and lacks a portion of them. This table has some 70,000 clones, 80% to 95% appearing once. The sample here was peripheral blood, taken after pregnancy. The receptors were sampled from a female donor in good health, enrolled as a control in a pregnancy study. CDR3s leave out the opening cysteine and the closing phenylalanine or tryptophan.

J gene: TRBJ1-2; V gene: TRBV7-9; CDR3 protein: ASSERGQGALGYT
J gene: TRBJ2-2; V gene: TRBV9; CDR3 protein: ASSTQGAPNTGELF
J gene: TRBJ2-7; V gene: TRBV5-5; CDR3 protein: ASSLWLAGGGQY
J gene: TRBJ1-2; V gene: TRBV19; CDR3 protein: ARSRTNLTFYGYT
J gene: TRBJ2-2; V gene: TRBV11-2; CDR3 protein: ASSLIRGTGELF
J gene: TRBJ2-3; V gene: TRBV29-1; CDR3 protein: SVEDWLDRGGTDTQY
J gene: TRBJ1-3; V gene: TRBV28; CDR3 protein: ASISTGSGNTIY
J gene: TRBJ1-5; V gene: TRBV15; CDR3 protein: ATSRPGQGMKPQH
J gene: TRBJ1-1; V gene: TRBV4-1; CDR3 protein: ASSQVRGETEAF
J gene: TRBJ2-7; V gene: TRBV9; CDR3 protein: ASSVVPRDYEQY
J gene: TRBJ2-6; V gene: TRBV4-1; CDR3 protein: ASSQFPPEQGGRGGANVLT
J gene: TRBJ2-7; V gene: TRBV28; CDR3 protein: ASSSGETSSYEQY
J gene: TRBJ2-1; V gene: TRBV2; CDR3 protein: ASSDLGAINEQF
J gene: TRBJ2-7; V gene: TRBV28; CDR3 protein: ASSLTGVEQY
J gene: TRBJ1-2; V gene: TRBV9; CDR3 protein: ASSVGAEPNYGYT
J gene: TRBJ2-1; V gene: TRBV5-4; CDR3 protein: ASSSLAGGNNEQF
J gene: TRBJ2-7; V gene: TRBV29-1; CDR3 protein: SVATSSGEQY
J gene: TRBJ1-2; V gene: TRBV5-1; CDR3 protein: ASSSGGTGGGYT
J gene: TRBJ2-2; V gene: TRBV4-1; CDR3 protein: ASSPDGQGYTGELF
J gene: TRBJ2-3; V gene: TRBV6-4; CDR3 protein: ASSDGSGGGTDTQY
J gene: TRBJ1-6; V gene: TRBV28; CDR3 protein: ASRREGIYNSPLH
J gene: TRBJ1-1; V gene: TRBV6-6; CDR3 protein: ASSYPQGTEAF
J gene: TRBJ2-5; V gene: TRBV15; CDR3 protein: ATSPFAGGGETQY
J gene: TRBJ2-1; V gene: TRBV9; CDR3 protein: ASSVALGQGAINNEQF
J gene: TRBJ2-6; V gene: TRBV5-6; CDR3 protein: ASSLMRSGANVLT
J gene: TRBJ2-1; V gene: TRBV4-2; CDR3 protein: ASSQERTSGEPYNEQF
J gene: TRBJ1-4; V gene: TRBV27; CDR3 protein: ASSYQGEKLF
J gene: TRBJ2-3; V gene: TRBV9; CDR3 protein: ASSTPDRGLSTDTQY
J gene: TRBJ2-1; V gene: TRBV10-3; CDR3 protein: AISEGRDNEQF
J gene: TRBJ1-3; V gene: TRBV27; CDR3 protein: ASSLTGDGNTIY
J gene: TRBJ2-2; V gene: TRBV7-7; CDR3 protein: ASSLGGTNTGELF
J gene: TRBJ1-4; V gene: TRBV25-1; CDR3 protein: ASRPTGNEKLF
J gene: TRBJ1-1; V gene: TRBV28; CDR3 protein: ASRRSWRPDRGTEAF